This TCR beta chain was obtained from a study of blood T cell repertoires in COVID-19. Germline V gene data show CDR1 as KGHSH and CDR2 as LQKENI. V gave up 3 bases and J gave up 2 bases, with 13 bases separating them. The CDR3 has 15 residues. Clones were read by immunoSEQ multiplex PCR, and TCRdb kept only the in-frame ones, dropping some. There are around 320,000 clones in the sample; almost 85% occur only once, and around 7.8% lies in the top ten. The sample comprised peripheral blood. The sequence was collected from a human donor in a cohort sampled during active COVID-19. The chain has TRBV18 and TRBJ1-2, with D perhaps TRBD1 (6 bases). The CDR3 here is CASSPRTEGNYGYTF. The CDR3 coding sequence is TGTGCCAGCTCACCCCGGACAGAAGGGAACTATGGCTACACCTTC.